This T cell receptor beta chain was recorded in a study of cytomegalovirus exposure and HLA in healthy donors. The wider study: A previous analysis identified 95 million to 130 million unique TCR beta sequences derived from some 200 million T cells. Overall study findings and caveats: Later on, an analysis showed TCR association rates differing by HLA locus, with DRB1 the most and HLA-C the fewest.

Primers for the PCR totalled 60 Vbeta and 13 Jbeta. Generated by immunoSEQ multiplex PCR, the TCRdb table keeps only in-frame clones and is missing some. The table lists about 140,000 clones, about 76% of them singletons. Looked up from germline, CDR1 is MGHRA and CDR2 is YSYEKL. This CDR3 has 16 amino acids. V dropped 4 bases and J dropped 0 bases, with 13 bases sitting between them. Of note for this clone: The antigen is undetermined.

The sample comprised PBMCs. The TCR sequence derives from a female donor in good health and CMV-seronegative. The V and J genes are TRBV4-1 and TRBJ1-3, with D possibly matching TRBD1 (5 bases). CDR3 coding DNA: TGCGCCAGCAGCCTCTTTGGGACTGACTCTGGAAACACCATATATTTT. Its protein is CASSLFGTDSGNTIYF.